The T cell receptor beta chain described here comes from a study of T cells after yellow fever vaccination (dated by TCRdb to the late 2010s). In the study overall: Libraries from fractions with low cell numbers were prepared with the SMART-Seq v4 Ultra Low Input RNA kit. Bulk TCR alpha and beta repertoires were sequenced longitudinally to track T-cell clones before and after primary and booster YFV17D yellow fever vaccination. Two healthy male donors, one aged 18 to 29 and one aged 30 to 40 years, made up the cohort. Blood samples were taken at several timepoints before and after primary and secondary immunization, and bulk PBMC replicates and cell subsets were isolated. Study-wide findings and limitations: Because abundant contaminating clonotypes from the bulk population could be contained in FACS-sorted repertoires, computational filtering was required. Only a couple of donors were included in the study, so the extent to which the findings can be generalized is limited. The secondary T-cell response was found to be weaker but faster than the primary response, with a peak reached on day 5 rather than on day 15. After the booster, most clones that had expanded after primary vaccination were detected again (approximately 97% of CD4 and around 88% of CD8), suggesting broad maintenance of memory. A small share of clonotypes occurred in both CD4 and CD8 compartments, likely arising from convergent recombination.

This clonotype was picked up a small number of times. There is no known antigen for this receptor. Qualities for individual bases were not recorded, and no much larger clone is one base off. The treatment or condition label corresponds to: live attenuated yellow fever vaccine strain. PBMCs were isolated from peripheral blood using a standard Ficoll-Paque protocol. Dynabeads CD4 and CD8 positive selection kits were used to isolate the CD4 and CD8 T-cell fractions. TriZol was used to extract RNA from bulk PBMCs, from CD4 and CD8 fractions, and from dextramer-positive and dextramer-negative fractions. The CDR1 and CDR2 encoded by the germline V gene (reference sequence) are SGHKS and YYEKEE. Including cysteine and phenylalanine, the CDR3 has 15 amino acids. Just CDR3 DNA is preserved here, 45 bases in frame from base 1. For this chain, trimming is 0 bases at the V end and 11 bases at the J end, and the number of junction bases without a gene match is 8.

TCR cDNA was synthesized by 5'RACE template switching, which introduced a universal primer site and unique molecular identifiers. Priming of cDNA synthesis was performed from both the TCR alpha and TCR beta constant segments. Library amplification used two PCR steps, and the second PCR step added sample barcodes and sequencing adapters. Sequencing of libraries was performed on Illumina HiSeq 2500 (2x100 bp) or NovaSeq (2x150 bp). The paper's data handling went like this. MIGEC handled demultiplexing of reads and collapsing into UMI consensus sequences, while MiXCR performed V(D)J alignment. Using edgeR on replicate PBMC samples, clonotypes were called vaccine-responding if FDR was below 0.01 and the log2 fold change was above 5 up to day 15. Bulk clonotypes were assigned CD4 or CD8 identity according to which sequenced CD4 or CD8 repertoire held them at higher abundance. TCRdb took the public reads, trimmed them with fastp at Q25, ran MiXCR for clone calling and kept in-frame beta chains. Entries are consolidated by CDR3 protein sequence, retaining the most common genes and DNA. The V and J calls and clone size are TCRdb's, not the authors'. The sample records more than 95,000 distinct CDR3 sequences, approximately 7.1% of which are singletons. Over 2.5% of the sample is held by the ten biggest clonotypes.

Here the chain combines TRBV5-5 and TRBJ1-6; TRBD1 agrees with 7 junctional bases. The clonotype comes from a man aged 18 to 30 who received the YFV17D yellow fever vaccine. The input for sequencing was CD4+ T cells sorted from PBMCs, taken about 49 days after the first yellow fever vaccination. This receptor has the CDR3 CASSLGQGRNAPLHF. The DNA is as follows: TGTGCCAGCAGCTTGGGACAGGGAAGGAACGCACCCCTCCACTTT.